These T cell receptor beta chains were read from a single sample in a study of T cells after yellow fever vaccination. In TCRdb, the 5' RACE reads were re-called with MiXCR into one record per CDR3 protein. The sample has about 130,000 distinct CDR3 sequences; about 6.2% are singletons. The specimen comprised CD4+ T cells sorted from PBMCs, sampled 10 days after the yellow fever booster vaccination. The receptors here all came from a man aged 25-40 years who received the YFV17D yellow fever vaccine. The CDR3 runs from the conserved cysteine through the conserved F or W. Each record gives: CDR3 length, V gene, J gene, clone size, D gene, CDR3 protein, CDR3 DNA. D genes are given only for firm matches. Size is stated for part of the rows, as once, few or many counts, or as a class when the clone is expanded.

length: 15
V: TRBV5-1
J: TRBJ2-7
size: few
D: TRBD2
CDR3: CASSLLAGGPKEQYF
DNA: TGCGCCAGCAGCTTATTAGCGGGAGGGCCTAAGGAGCAGTACTTC

length: 18
V: TRBV12-5
J: TRBJ2-1
size: few
D: -
CDR3: CASGLVVARYGAYNEQFF
DNA: TGTGCTAGTGGTTTGGTAGTAGCTAGGTACGGGGCCTACAATGAGCAGTTCTTC

length: 15
V: TRBV12-5
J: TRBJ1-1
size: few
D: TRBD1
CDR3: CASGTNRGQDTEAFF
DNA: TGTGCTAGTGGTACAAACAGGGGGCAGGACACTGAAGCTTTCTTT

length: 15
V: TRBV29-1
J: TRBJ1-2
size: many
D: -
CDR3: CSVEGDYQRNYGYTF
DNA: TGCAGCGTTGAAGGCGACTACCAGCGGAACTATGGCTACACCTTC

length: 14
V: TRBV19
J: TRBJ2-5
size: many
D: TRBD1
CDR3: CASSPDRGRETQYF
DNA: TGTGCCAGTAGTCCCGACAGGGGACGGGAGACCCAGTACTTC

length: 15
V: TRBV5-1
J: TRBJ2-1
size: many
D: -
CDR3: CASSFQRAAYNEQFF
DNA: TGCGCCAGCAGCTTCCAGCGGGCCGCCTACAATGAGCAGTTCTTC

length: 13
V: TRBV12-3/TRBV12-4
J: TRBJ2-7
size: many
D: -
CDR3: CASSQGPTYEQYF
DNA: TGTGCCAGCAGCCAAGGCCCGACCTACGAGCAGTACTTC

length: 14
V: TRBV20-1
J: TRBJ2-7
size: many
D: -
CDR3: CSAREGPNPYEQYF
DNA: TGCAGTGCTAGAGAGGGCCCCAATCCCTACGAGCAGTACTTC

length: 16
V: TRBV18
J: TRBJ1-1
size: few
D: TRBD1
CDR3: CASSPATGGANTEAFF
DNA: TGTGCCAGCTCACCAGCCACAGGGGGCGCAAACACTGAAGCTTTCTTT

length: 16
V: TRBV7-9
J: TRBJ2-7
size: many
D: TRBD2
CDR3: CASSFRPLAGPYEQYF
DNA: TGTGCCAGCAGCTTCCGTCCACTAGCGGGGCCCTACGAGCAGTACTTC

length: 15
V: TRBV20-1
J: TRBJ2-2
size: many
D: -
CDR3: CSARGHQKNTGELFF
DNA: TGCAGTGCTAGAGGTCACCAAAAGAACACCGGGGAGCTGTTTTTT

length: 16
V: TRBV18
J: TRBJ2-1
size: -
D: TRBD2
CDR3: CASSPTTSGRGGEQFF
DNA: TGTGCCAGCTCACCTACAACTAGCGGGAGGGGTGGTGAGCAGTTCTTC

length: 16
V: TRBV7-8
J: TRBJ2-3
size: many
D: -
CDR3: CASSLAYDRLTDTQYF
DNA: TGTGCCAGCAGCTTAGCGTACGACAGGCTCACAGATACGCAGTATTTT

length: 18
V: TRBV4-3
J: TRBJ2-7
size: many
D: -
CDR3: CASSQSPGGVQGYYEQYF
DNA: TGCGCCAGCAGCCAAAGCCCAGGCGGGGTACAGGGCTACTACGAGCAGTACTTC

length: 12
V: TRBV20-1
J: TRBJ2-7
size: many
D: -
CDR3: CSASKAGYEQYF
DNA: TGCAGTGCTAGTAAAGCGGGCTACGAGCAGTACTTC

length: 15
V: TRBV4-3
J: TRBJ2-7
size: many
D: TRBD2
CDR3: CASSRSLAGRYEQYF
DNA: TGCGCCAGCAGCCGGTCGCTAGCGGGAAGGTACGAGCAGTACTTC

length: 15
V: TRBV12-3/TRBV12-4
J: TRBJ1-5
size: many
D: TRBD1
CDR3: CASSPTPTGRQPQHF
DNA: TGTGCCAGCAGCCCGACCCCGACAGGGAGGCAGCCCCAGCATTTT

length: 16
V: TRBV7-8
J: TRBJ2-1
size: many
D: -
CDR3: CASSQLLVGGRDEQFF
DNA: TGTGCCAGCAGCCAGCTGCTTGTTGGGGGGCGTGATGAGCAGTTCTTC

length: 17
V: TRBV14
J: TRBJ2-3
size: many
D: TRBD2
CDR3: CASSTTLGAGYTDTQYF
DNA: TGTGCCAGCAGCACAACTCTGGGAGCGGGGTACACAGATACGCAGTATTTT

length: 15
V: TRBV28
J: TRBJ2-1
size: few
D: -
CDR3: CASSIPRRSYNEQFF
DNA: TGTGCCAGCAGTATCCCCAGGAGGTCCTACAATGAGCAGTTCTTC

length: 14
V: TRBV12-5
J: TRBJ2-1
size: few
D: -
CDR3: CASGLGAQGFEQFF
DNA: TGTGCTAGTGGTTTGGGGGCCCAGGGCTTTGAGCAGTTCTTC

length: 15
V: TRBV7-2
J: TRBJ2-1
size: many
D: -
CDR3: CASSLNFGSYNEQFF
DNA: TGTGCCAGCAGCTTAAATTTTGGTAGTTACAATGAGCAGTTCTTC

length: 18
V: TRBV6-2/TRBV6-3
J: TRBJ2-7
size: -
D: TRBD2
CDR3: CASSQGLAEGKPSYEQYF
DNA: TGTGCCAGCAGCCAAGGACTAGCGGAGGGCAAACCCTCCTACGAGCAGTACTTC

length: 17
V: TRBV28
J: TRBJ2-2
size: many
D: TRBD2
CDR3: CASRSPRLAGDTGELFF
DNA: TGTGCCAGCAGATCCCCACGTCTAGCGGGGGACACCGGGGAGCTGTTTTTT

length: 18
V: TRBV6-1
J: TRBJ2-3
size: many
D: -
CDR3: CASSQRVNRVGSTDTQYF
DNA: TGTGCCAGCAGCCAGAGAGTAAACAGGGTTGGAAGCACAGATACGCAGTATTTT

length: 13
V: TRBV7-2
J: TRBJ2-7
size: many
D: -
CDR3: CASSSGLTYEQYF
DNA: TGTGCCAGCAGTTCCGGTCTAACCTACGAGCAGTACTTC

length: 16
V: TRBV20-1
J: TRBJ2-1
size: many
D: TRBD2
CDR3: CSPCHIAGSFYNEQFF
DNA: TGCAGCCCTTGTCATATAGCGGGCTCTTTCTACAATGAGCAGTTCTTC